The 24 T cell receptor beta chains given below trace back to one sample, sequenced in a study of neurological immune-mediated disorders. TCRdb called the 5' RACE reads again in MiXCR, with one record for every CDR3 protein. This sample carries approximately 82,000 distinct CDR3 sequences, about 14% of them seen once, and the ten largest clones take about 7%. Sample: PBMCs. Receptors originate from a woman between 50 and 59 years old in good health.

This clonotype was recorded many times. The chain couples TRBV5-1 to TRBJ1-1; D unresolved. The CDR3 has 14 residues. Germline-derived CDR1 and CDR2 are SGHRS and YFSETQ. With 7 bases removed from V and 1 base from J, the gap between germline ends came to 14 bases. This chain's CDR3 is CASYDSDGNTEAFF. DNA of the CDR3: TGCGCCAGCTACGATTCGGACGGGAACACTGAAGCTTTCTTT.

The chain combines TRBV5-1 with TRBJ2-4, with D perhaps TRBD1 (5 bases). V was shortened by 0 bases and J by 8 bases, with 15 bases between the two germline ends. The CDR3 sequence is 15 residues long. Germline lookup yields CDR1 SGHRS and CDR2 YFSETQ. The CDR3 sequence: CASSLASTVVYIQYF. The CDR3 DNA is TGCGCCAGCAGCTTGGCCTCGACAGTGGTGTACATTCAGTACTTC.

This clonotype showed up many times. The V and J genes are TRBV5-1 and TRBJ2-5, with 8 bases that match TRBD2. V gave up 0 bases and J gave up 5 bases; unmatched junction bases: 12. The CDR3 sequence is 17 residues long. In germline, CDR1 is SGHRS, CDR2 YFSETQ. In DNA, the CDR3 is TGCGCCAGCAGCTTGGTTCCCCGGATAGCGGGGCTGGAGACCCAGTACTTC. Protein sequence: CASSLVPRIAGLETQYF.

This clonotype was counted ten times or more. The genes are TRBV6-1 and TRBJ1-1; no clear D gene. The CDR3 consists of 16 residues. CDR1 is MNHNS, CDR2 SASEGT, per germline. V was trimmed by 3 bases and J by 2 bases, leaving 16 bases between them. CDR3 protein: CASSDYRVGGNTEAFF. For the CDR3, the DNA is TGTGCCAGCAGTGATTATCGGGTGGGCGGAAACACTGAAGCTTTCTTT.

Ten or more counts support this clonotype. The chain is built from TRBV5-1 and TRBJ1-1; TRBD1 might be the D (5 bases). The CDR3 totals 15 residues. Per germline, CDR1 SGHRS and CDR2 YFSETQ. V was trimmed by 0 bases and J by 0 bases, leaving 9 bases between them. For the CDR3, the DNA is TGCGCCAGCAGCTTGGCGGGGGGGGTGAACACTGAAGCTTTCTTT. It translates to CASSLAGGVNTEAFF.

This clonotype has a count of ten or more. The rearrangement links TRBV28 to TRBJ1-1; D is possibly TRBD1 (5 bases). This CDR3 is built from 14 residues. Germline CDR1 is MDHEN and CDR2 is SYDVKM. V shed 7 bases and J shed 6 bases, with 18 bases lying between them. The CDR3 reads CASTRGAFGPEAFF. The CDR3 coding sequence is TGTGCCAGCACTCGTGGGGCGTTTGGTCCTGAAGCTTTCTTT.

In regard to this clonotype: A read error is likely, as this CDR3 ends without the conserved phenylalanine or tryptophan. The chain recombines TRBV5-1 with TRBJ2-5, with D perhaps matching TRBD1 (5 bases). V gave up 4 bases and J gave up 2 bases, with 18 bases separating them. The germline V gene has CDR1 SGHRS and CDR2 YFSETQ. The CDR3 length is 16 residues. Here the CDR3 DNA reads TGCGCCAGCAGCCTCGAACAGGCGACCCTGCAAGAGACCCAGTACTTA. Protein: CASSLEQATLQETQYL.

The rearrangement uses TRBV6-5 and TRBJ1-2, with D tentatively TRBD1 (5 bases). The germline V gene encodes CDR1 MNHEY and CDR2 SVGAGI. The V end was cut by 7 bases, the J end by 8 bases, with 14 bases between. The CDR3 loop spans 12 amino acids. CDR3 region: CASTHGGWGYTF. CDR3 bases: TGTGCCAGCACCCACGGGGGGTGGGGCTACACCTTC.

This clonotype came up many times. The chain joins TRBV6-5 to TRBJ2-7, with D maybe TRBD1 (5 bases). V shed 6 bases and J shed 0 bases, with 12 bases lying between them. The CDR3 spans 14 residues. Germline V CDR1 and CDR2: MNHEY, SVGAGI. CDR3 residues: CASSTTGNSYEQYF. CDR3 bases: TGTGCCAGCAGCACCACAGGTAACTCCTACGAGCAGTACTTC.

This clonotype was counted ten times or more. The genes are TRBV7-9 and TRBJ2-7; no clear D gene. The germline V gene has CDR1 SEHNR and CDR2 FQNEAQ (reference sequence). The CDR3 contains 13 residues. V lost 5 bases, J lost 2 bases, and 10 bases lay in between. Written as DNA, the CDR3 is TGTGCCAGCAGCCCTCTAAAGGCCTACGAGCAGTACTTC. It specifies CASSPLKAYEQYF.

This clonotype was recorded at least ten times. V gene TRBV28 combines with J gene TRBJ2-1; D gene unclear. This CDR3 is 15 amino acids long. Per the germline V gene, CDR1 is MDHEN and CDR2 is SYDVKM. Trimming cost V 6 bases and J 2 bases, with 14 bases left between them. The CDR3 coding sequence is TGTGCCAGCAGGCCACCCAGGCGGCCCTACAATGAGCAGTTCTTC. Translating it yields CASRPPRRPYNEQFF.

Many counts were recorded for this clonotype. The chain employs TRBV5-1 and TRBJ2-7; 10 bases line up with TRBD2. Germline-derived CDR1 and CDR2 are SGHRS and YFSETQ. The V and J ends lost 4 bases and 4 bases, in that order; junction bases with no gene match: 5. This CDR3 comprises 14 residues. The CDR3 protein is CASSPTAGGYEQYF. The CDR3, as DNA: TGCGCCAGCAGCCCGACAGCGGGAGGGTACGAGCAGTACTTC.

For the CDR3, the DNA is TGTGCCAGTAGTATGGAGACAGGCTATGGCTACACCTTC. Its protein product is CASSMETGYGYTF. The J gene is TRBJ1-2, the V gene TRBV19; D is possibly TRBD1 (6 bases). Germline CDR1 is LNHDA and CDR2 is SQIVND (reference sequence). The CDR3 is 13 amino acids. V was trimmed by 3 bases and J by 4 bases, leaving 9 bases between them.

The genes are TRBV5-1 and TRBJ2-7; possibly TRBD1 for D (6 bases). Germline V gives CDR1 SGHRS, CDR2 YFSETQ. V gave up 1 base and J gave up 2 bases, with 16 bases separating them. The CDR3 totals 16 residues. CDR3 sequence: CASSLSGGPGTYEQYF. Written as DNA, the CDR3 is TGCGCCAGCAGCTTGAGTGGGGGCCCGGGGACCTACGAGCAGTACTTC.

This clonotype came up many times. This chain uses TRBV7-9 with TRBJ2-2; 9 bases are a match to TRBD1. Germline lookup yields CDR1 SEHNR and CDR2 FQNEAQ (reference sequence). Trimming removed 3 bases from V and 4 bases from J; junction bases left unmatched: 6. This CDR3 has 16 amino acids. CDR3: CASSLPGQGSTGELFF. DNA of the CDR3: TGTGCCAGCAGCTTGCCGGGACAGGGATCCACCGGGGAGCTGTTTTTT.

This clonotype has ten or more counts. The chain recombines TRBV20-1 with TRBJ2-1, with D maybe TRBD1 (6 bases). The ends were cut back, 0 bases at V and 4 bases at J, with 13 bases in the middle. Germline V CDR1 and CDR2: DFQATT, SNEGSKA (reference sequence). The CDR3 has 15 amino acids. The CDR3 loop is CSARDRGWGYNEQFF. For the CDR3, the DNA is TGCAGTGCTAGAGACAGGGGTTGGGGGTACAATGAGCAGTTCTTC.

This clonotype was counted many times. V usage is TRBV29-1 and J usage is TRBJ2-2, with 8 nucleotides matching TRBD1. The CDR3 is 13 residues long. Germline V lookup: CDR1 SQVTM, CDR2 ANQGSEA. With V trimmed by 4 bases and J by 6 bases, 4 bases remained unmatched. CDR3 loop: CSVGDRLAGELFF. CDR3 coding DNA: TGCAGCGTTGGGGACAGGCTTGCCGGGGAGCTGTTTTTT.

At least ten counts were recorded for this clonotype. The chain is built from TRBV5-1 and TRBJ2-3; no definite D call. V lost 4 bases and J 5 bases, leaving 8 bases between the germline ends. CDR3 size: 12 residues. Germline assignment: CDR1 SGHRS and CDR2 YFSETQ. CDR3 bases: TGCGCCAGCAGCGATCTAGGAGATACGCAGTATTTT. As protein: CASSDLGDTQYF.

This clonotype appeared once. One end of the junction fails to match germline, which may point to a read error. The V and J genes are TRBV20-1 and TRBJ1-2; tentatively, D is TRBD1 (5 bases). Germline assignment: CDR1 DFQATT and CDR2 SNEGSKA (reference sequence). This CDR3 has 13 residues. The CDR3 nucleotides are TGCAGTGCTCAGCCCGGGGGTAACTATGGCCACACCTTC. It translates to CSAQPGGNYGHTF.

This chain joins TRBV5-1 and TRBJ2-3, with 10 bases lining up with TRBD1. The length of the CDR3 is 16 residues. The V and J ends lost 4 bases and 1 base, in that order; junction bases with no gene match: 6. The germline V gene encodes CDR1 SGHRS and CDR2 YFSETQ. In DNA, the CDR3 is TGCGCCAGCAGCCGGCTTGGGACAGGGGGCACAGATACGCAGTATTTT. It yields the protein CASSRLGTGGTDTQYF.

This clonotype was observed once. The genes are TRBV28 and TRBJ2-7, with unresolved D. CDR1 is MDHEN and CDR2 is SYDVKM in the germline V gene. The CDR3 is 13 amino acids. Deletions cut 2 bases from V and 3 bases from J, with 8 bases between. CDR3 sequence (DNA): TGTGCCAGCAGTTTAGACGGGTACTACGAGCAGTACTTC. It codes for CASSLDGYYEQYF.

This clonotype occurred many times. The gene calls are TRBV29-1 and TRBJ2-1, with TRBD1 matching 7 bases. Germline V gene data show CDR1 as SQVTM and CDR2 as ANQGSEA. CDR3 length: 15 amino acids. V dropped 6 bases and J dropped 5; count of bases not matched to a gene: 13. CDR3 loop: CSVADTGDVNNEQFF. The DNA of the CDR3 is TGCAGCGTCGCCGACACAGGGGACGTAAACAATGAGCAGTTCTTC.

This clonotype was detected ten times or more. This chain joins TRBV28 and TRBJ1-3; 7 nucleotides align to TRBD1. The V gene end was trimmed by 6 bases and the J gene end by 8 bases; junction bases not matched to a gene: 4. The CDR3 totals 12 residues. Germline V gives CDR1 MDHEN, CDR2 SYDVKM. The CDR3 sequence: CASSLGTDTIYF. CDR3 nucleotides: TGTGCCAGCAGCTTAGGGACAGACACCATATATTTT.

Ten or more counts support this clonotype. CDR3 nucleotide sequence: TGCGCCAGCAGCTTGGTTGAAGGGCGCACAGATACGCAGTATTTT. It translates to CASSLVEGRTDTQYF. This rearrangement joins TRBV5-1 to TRBJ2-3; D not certain. The CDR3 runs 15 residues. V was pared by 0 bases and J by 1 base, with 9 bases between. Germline assignment: CDR1 SGHRS and CDR2 YFSETQ.